These 14 T cell receptor beta chains originate from one sample sequenced in a study of OX40 agonist ivuxolimab in advanced cancers. Produced via immunoSEQ multiplex PCR; TCRdb's table is partial and in-frame only. The repertoire holds some 100,000 clones, less than 85% seen once, with less than 5.5% in the top ten. The sample consisted of CD4+ or CD8+ T cells sorted from blood, taken in a trial of the OX40 agonist ivuxolimab. The receptor set was obtained from an adult with an advanced solid tumor such as melanoma, head and neck, liver or kidney cancer.

In its sample, this clone was seen once. The chain uses TRBV29-1 and TRBJ1-5; 7 nucleotides line up with TRBD1. J lost 6 bases, V lost 4 bases, and 6 bases had no gene match. The CDR3 runs to 13 residues. Per germline, CDR1 SQVTM and CDR2 ANQGSEA. Written as DNA, the CDR3 is TGCAGCGTTGTACAGGCAGGGGGTCAGCCCCAGCATTTT. Its protein is CSVVQAGGQPQHF.

This clone was recorded only once. The chain uses TRBV7-9 and TRBJ1-2; D unclear. Germline values: CDR1 SEHNR, CDR2 FQNEAQ (reference sequence). V was shortened by 5 bases and J by 4 bases, with 14 bases between the two germline ends. The CDR3 is 14 residues long. The CDR3 region has the DNA TGTGCCAGCAGCGGCGCAGGAGGCCTCTATGGCTACACCTTC. Its protein is CASSGAGGLYGYTF.

In this sample, this clone turned up a few times. The rearrangement uses TRBV30 and TRBJ1-5; D call uncertain. The CDR3 runs to 12 residues. Germline V gene data show CDR1 as GTSNPN and CDR2 as SVGIG (reference sequence). With 0 bases removed from V and 4 bases from J, the gap between germline ends came to 4 bases. The CDR3 DNA follows: TGTGCCTGGAGTGTACAGAATCAGCCCCAGCATTTT. Translating gives CAWSVQNQPQHF. The entire variable domain, with the rest obtained from reference TRBV30 and TRBJ1-5, is as follows: SQTIHQWPATLVQPVGSPLSLECTVEGTSNPNLYWYRQAAGRGLQLLFYSVGIGQISSEVPQNLSASRPQDRQFILSSKKLLLSDSGFYLCAWSVQNQPQHFGDGTRLSIL.

The chain has TRBV2 and TRBJ1-1; D uncertain. V was trimmed by 5 bases and J by 6 bases, leaving 7 bases between them. The germline V gene has CDR1 SNHLY and CDR2 FYNNEI. The CDR3 is 11 amino acids. Written as DNA, the CDR3 is TGTGCCAGCAGTCGGGAATCTGAAGCTTTCTTT. This encodes CASSRESEAFF.

The gene calls are TRBV27 and TRBJ1-2; D remains ambiguous. V was trimmed by 2 bases and J by 3 bases, leaving 13 bases between them. Looked up from germline, CDR1 is MNHEY and CDR2 is SMNVEV (reference sequence). The CDR3 has 15 amino acids. This CDR3 is CASSLGPGRDYGYTF. CDR3 bases: TGTGCCAGCAGTTTAGGGCCGGGCAGAGACTATGGCTACACCTTC.

This chain links TRBV6-6 with TRBJ2-7; D gene unclear. The CDR3 sequence is 13 residues long. Germline lookup yields CDR1 MNHNY and CDR2 SVGAGI (reference sequence). V dropped 6 bases and J dropped 0 bases, with 9 bases sitting between them. Here the CDR3 DNA reads TGTGCCAGCAGGGTTCCGAGCTCCTACGAGCAGTACTTC. It specifies CASRVPSSYEQYF.

The J gene is TRBJ1-2, the V gene TRBV5-1; weak D call: TRBD1 (5 bases). From germline, CDR1 is SGHRS and CDR2 YFSETQ. This CDR3 is 14 amino acids long. Trimming pared 0 bases from V and 8 bases from J, leaving 14 bases between. CDR3 sequence reads: CASSLAGREGGYTF. In DNA, the CDR3 is TGCGCCAGCAGCTTGGCCGGCAGGGAGGGCGGCTACACCTTC.

The J gene is TRBJ2-7, the V gene TRBV5-8; D is undetermined. This CDR3 contains 13 residues. Between the trimmed V and J ends, which lost 1 base and 0 bases, there was a span of 5 bases. Per the germline V gene, CDR1 is SGHTS and CDR2 is YDEGEE. The CDR3 DNA is TGTGCCAGCAGCTTGAGGACCTCCTACGAGCAGTACTTC. As protein: CASSLRTSYEQYF.

This clone was detected a few times. The rearrangement joins TRBV28 to TRBJ1-2, with 9 bases lining up with TRBD1. The germline gives CDR1 MDHEN, CDR2 SYDVKM. Germline trimming cut 2 bases from V and 5 bases from J; bases unmatched to any gene: 6. The length of the CDR3 is 15 residues. CDR3 coding DNA: TGTGCCAGCAGTTTACACACGACAGGGGGATATGGCTACACCTTC. This gives the protein CASSLHTTGGYGYTF.

J is TRBJ2-2 and V is TRBV9; D tentatively fits TRBD1 or TRBD2 (5 bases each). The V gene lost 0 bases and the J gene lost 4 bases, with 7 bases spanning the gap. Germline CDR1 reads SGDLS; CDR2 reads YYNGEE. This CDR3 region has 14 residues. Here the CDR3 reads CASSVAGGTGELFF. CDR3 coding DNA: TGTGCCAGCAGCGTAGCTGGGGGCACCGGGGAGCTGTTTTTT.

The chain links TRBV30 to TRBJ2-1; 9 bases align to TRBD2. Germline CDR1 GTSNPN, CDR2 SVGIG (reference sequence). The CDR3 spans 13 residues. The ends lost 3 bases at V and 9 bases at J; junction bases unmatched: 6. CDR3 in amino acids: CAWRAGGIGEQFF. CDR3 in DNA: TGTGCCTGGAGGGCGGGGGGGATTGGTGAGCAGTTCTTC.

This clone appeared a single time. The chain joins TRBV4-2 to TRBJ2-7; maybe TRBD2 (7 bases). Germline CDR1 and CDR2: LGHNA and YNFKEQ. The ends were cut back, 4 bases at V and 3 bases at J, with 19 bases in the middle. There are 16 residues in the CDR3. In nucleotides, the CDR3 is TGTGCCAGCAGCCGTGGTAGGGGGACTACCAACTACGAGCAGTACTTC. Amino acids: CASSRGRGTTNYEQYF.

The rearrangement joins TRBV5-1 to TRBJ2-1; tentatively, D is TRBD1 or TRBD2 (5 bases each). V shed 0 bases and J shed 2 bases, with 12 bases lying between them. Germline CDR1 SGHRS, CDR2 YFSETQ. CDR3 length: 16 amino acids. In DNA, the CDR3 is TGCGCCAGCAGCTTGGATGGGGGTTACCCCTACAATGAGCAGTTCTTC. Its translation is CASSLDGGYPYNEQFF.

The chain couples TRBV25-1 to TRBJ1-4, with 9 positions matching TRBD1. The ends lost 3 bases at V and 5 bases at J; junction bases unmatched: 1. This CDR3 has 14 residues. Looked up from germline, CDR1 is MGHDK and CDR2 is SYGVNS. The CDR3 nucleotides are TGTGCCAGCAGTGAGGGGACAGGGAATGAAAAACTGTTTTTT. As protein: CASSEGTGNEKLFF.